This entry lists 21 T cell receptor beta chains sequenced from one sample in a study of memory CD4+ T cells and cytomegalovirus serostatus. The sort gate was single viable CD3+CD4+CD8-CD45RO+ cells for memory CD4+ T cells. Using immunoSEQ multiplex PCR, the repertoire was profiled, and TCRdb retains in-frame clones only, with some absent. The table shows approximately 44,000 clones, with around 78% occurring only once. The specimen sequenced was memory CD4+ T cells from blood. The receptor source for this set is an adult in good health and CMV-seronegative.

In its sample, this clone was seen a few times. The chain couples TRBV5-6 to TRBJ1-2; 11 bases are a match to TRBD1. The length of the CDR3 is 16 residues. Germline loops: CDR1 SGHDT, CDR2 YYEEEE. J gave up 0 bases and V 1 base, and 2 bases lay outside the gene matches. CDR3 loop: CASSLMDRGPNYGYTF. In DNA, the CDR3 is TGTGCCAGCAGCTTGATGGACAGGGGGCCTAACTATGGCTACACCTTC.

This clone was counted once. This chain connects TRBV10-3 to TRBJ1-1, with unresolved D. This CDR3 contains 11 residues. CDR1 is ENHRY and CDR2 is SYGVKD in the germline V gene. Trimming shortened V by 10 bases and J by 1 base, and 7 bases separated the two germline ends. The chain's CDR3 is CASSANTEAFF. The CDR3 DNA follows: TGTGCCAGCAGCGCGAACACTGAAGCTTTCTTT.

J is TRBJ2-3 and V is TRBV5-4, with D uncertain. The CDR3 has 14 amino acids. The germline CDR1 and CDR2 sequences are SGHNT and YYREEE (reference sequence). V shed 4 bases and J shed 0 bases, with 9 bases lying between them. As DNA, the CDR3 is TGTGCCAGCAGCCAAGAGTGGAGCACAGATACGCAGTATTTT. It yields the protein CASSQEWSTDTQYF.

The genes are TRBV6-6 and TRBJ1-4, with unresolved D. This CDR3 is built from 14 residues. Germline V gene sequence: CDR1 MNHNY, CDR2 SVGAGI (reference sequence). The V gene lost 6 bases and the J gene lost 8 bases, with 16 bases spanning the gap. The CDR3 region has the DNA TGTGCCAGCAGCCTTGGCGGGTCTGGCGAAAAACTGTTTTTT. The encoded protein is CASSLGGSGEKLFF.

The V call is TRBV28, the J call TRBJ1-5; D is undetermined. Germline-derived CDR1 and CDR2 are MDHEN and SYDVKM. The CDR3 is made up of 15 amino acids. V lost 4 bases and J lost 2, with 12 bases in between. The CDR3 is CASSSGRRGNQPQHF. The DNA of the CDR3 is TGTGCCAGCAGTTCGGGTCGGCGGGGCAATCAGCCCCAGCATTTT.

The chain uses TRBV5-6 and TRBJ2-7; no firm D call. The CDR3 is 13 residues long. Deletions cut 0 bases from V and 5 bases from J, with 9 bases between. Germline-derived CDR1 and CDR2 are SGHDT and YYEEEE. In nucleotides, the CDR3 is TGTGCCAGCAGCTTGGTCCGAAATGACGAGCAGTACTTC. It translates to CASSLVRNDEQYF.

The chain joins TRBV7-9 to TRBJ2-5; D unresolved. Germline lookup yields CDR1 SEHNR and CDR2 FQNEAQ (reference sequence). V lost 5 bases and J 0 bases, leaving 10 bases between the germline ends. The CDR3 runs 14 residues. The CDR3 region has the DNA TGTGCCAGCAGCCGCCTTGGGGACCAAGAGACCCAGTACTTC. Residues: CASSRLGDQETQYF.

As concerns this clone: The same CDR3 also results from other DNA sequences found in this sample. The V gene is TRBV5-6, the J gene TRBJ2-5; no firm D call. Germline V gives CDR1 SGHDT, CDR2 YYEEEE. This CDR3 is built from 11 residues. V gave up 2 bases and J gave up 4 bases, with 3 bases separating them. Here the CDR3 DNA reads TGTGCCAGCAGCTTAAGAGAGACCCAGTACTTC. Protein: CASSLRETQYF.

The chain employs TRBV19 and TRBJ1-2; a weak D match, TRBD1 (6 bases). This CDR3 has 14 residues. The V gene's germline CDR1 is LNHDA and CDR2 SQIVND (reference sequence). Trimming stripped 3 bases from V and 8 bases from J, with 16 bases between. This CDR3 is CASSISLDRQGYTF. CDR3 bases: TGTGCCAGTAGTATTTCCCTCGACAGGCAAGGCTACACCTTC.

This chain links TRBV19 with TRBJ2-2; D is unresolved. V dropped 7 bases and J dropped 7 bases, with 10 bases sitting between them. Germline loops: CDR1 LNHDA, CDR2 SQIVND (reference sequence). The CDR3 covers 12 residues. CDR3 nucleotides: TGTGCCAGTAACCGGGTACACGGGGAGCTGTTTTTT. Protein: CASNRVHGELFF.

The chain has TRBV11-2 and TRBJ2-1; D might be TRBD2 (5 bases). The germline V and J ends were trimmed by 5 bases and 0 bases, with 17 bases remaining between them. The germline gives CDR1 SGHAT, CDR2 FQNNGV. CDR3 size: 17 residues. CDR3 sequence: CASSLPAVGDSYNEQFF. Here the CDR3 DNA reads TGTGCCAGCAGCCTCCCGGCGGTCGGGGACTCCTACAATGAGCAGTTCTTC.

The chain joins TRBV10-3 to TRBJ2-5, with 8 bases aligning to TRBD2. Germline V gene sequence: CDR1 ENHRY, CDR2 SYGVKD. There are 16 residues in the CDR3. V gave up 0 bases and J gave up 1 base; unmatched junction bases: 4. CDR3 nucleotide sequence: TGTGCCATCAGTGAGTCGCTAGGGACTAGCCAAGAGACCCAGTACTTC. Translated, it gives CAISESLGTSQETQYF.

In its sample, this clone was seen a few times. This rearrangement joins TRBV7-6 to TRBJ1-1; D uncertain. Trimming shortened V by 7 bases and J by 1 base, and 13 bases separated the two germline ends. The CDR3 extends over 14 amino acids. CDR1 and CDR2 from the germline V gene are SGHVS and FNYEAQ. CDR3 amino acids: CASTRSTQNTEAFF. The CDR3 nucleotides are TGTGCCAGCACCCGTTCGACACAGAACACTGAAGCTTTCTTT. The full variable domain, completed using reference TRBV7-6 and TRBJ1-1, is GAGVSQSPRYKVTKRGQDVALRCDPISGHVSLYWYRQALGQGPEFLTYFNYEAQQDKSGLPNDRFSAERPEGSISTLTIQRTEQRDSAMYRCASTRSTQNTEAFFGQGTRLTVV.

The gene calls are TRBV10-3 and TRBJ1-5; tentatively, D is TRBD1 (5 bases). Trimming took off 3 bases at V and 5 bases at J, with 17 bases between the two ends. The CDR3 is 16 residues long. The germline V gene has CDR1 ENHRY and CDR2 SYGVKD. The CDR3 DNA reads TGTGCCATCAGTGATGGGAAACGGTTGGGGGATCAGCCCCAGCATTTT. Amino acid sequence: CAISDGKRLGDQPQHF.

The chain combines TRBV28 with TRBJ2-5; D is unresolved. Germline assignment: CDR1 MDHEN and CDR2 SYDVKM. The CDR3 is 12 amino acids. Trimming removed 8 bases from V and 5 bases from J, with 12 bases in between. For the CDR3, the DNA is TGTGCCAGCTTCTCTGATAGGGAGACCCAGTACTTC. Translated, it gives CASFSDRETQYF.

This clone has more than one count but fewer than ten. The chain recombines TRBV5-4 with TRBJ1-2; D gene ambiguous. V was cut by 3 bases and J by 7 bases, with 10 bases left in between. The CDR3 is made up of 12 amino acids. Germline CDR1 is SGHNT and CDR2 is YYREEE (reference sequence). This CDR3 is CASSSERVGYTF. The DNA for the CDR3 is TGTGCCAGCAGCTCGGAACGGGTTGGCTACACCTTC.

The CDR3 DNA reads TGTGCCAGCAGCTTAGAGACAGGGGATAGCTACGAGCAGTACTTC. Translation: CASSLETGDSYEQYF. V and J are TRBV11-3 and TRBJ2-7, with 8 bases matching TRBD1. The ends lost 0 bases at V and 3 bases at J; junction bases unmatched: 4. The CDR3 consists of 15 residues. Germline loops: CDR1 SGHNT, CDR2 YENEEA.

The V gene is TRBV5-1, the J gene TRBJ2-2; D possibly corresponds to TRBD1 (6 bases). Looked up from germline, CDR1 is SGHRS and CDR2 is YFSETQ. V lost 4 bases, J lost 2 bases, and 15 bases lay in between. CDR3 length equals 16 residues. CDR3 loop: CASSNSGTSNTGELFF. The CDR3 DNA follows: TGCGCCAGCAGCAATTCCGGGACAAGCAACACCGGGGAGCTGTTTTTT.

The V call is TRBV5-4, the J call TRBJ1-6; no clear D gene. Trimming shortened V by 0 bases and J by 5 bases, and 6 bases separated the two germline ends. Germline assignment: CDR1 SGHNT and CDR2 YYREEE (reference sequence). This CDR3 region has 14 residues. The CDR3 DNA follows: TGTGCCAGCAGCTTGGAAGTAAATAATTCACCCCTCCACTTT. Amino acid sequence: CASSLEVNNSPLHF. The entire variable domain, with the rest obtained from reference TRBV5-4 and TRBJ1-6, is as follows: ETGVTQSPTHLIKTRGQQVTLRCSSQSGHNTVSWYQQALGQGPQFIFQYYREEENGRGNFPPRFSGLQFPNYSSELNVNALELDDSALYLCASSLEVNNSPLHFGNGTRLTVT.

The chain recombines TRBV7-6 with TRBJ2-7; 9 bases are shared with TRBD1. The CDR3 is 15 residues long. Per the germline V gene, CDR1 is SGHVS and CDR2 is FNYEAQ. Trimming cost V 6 bases and J 2 bases; bases outside gene matches: 8. The CDR3 is CASSLNRGLAYEQYF. As DNA, the CDR3 is TGTGCCAGCAGTCTTAACAGGGGGCTGGCCTACGAGCAGTACTTC.

This chain joins TRBV7-3 and TRBJ2-3; 11 positions agree with TRBD2. The CDR3 sequence is 16 residues long. The V segment lost 5 bases and the J segment 2 bases; nucleotides outside the gene matches: 6. Germline CDR1 reads SGHTA; CDR2 reads FQGTGA. CDR3 region: CASSLSGGVHTDTQYF. The CDR3 bases are TGTGCCAGCAGCCTTAGCGGGGGGGTCCACACAGATACGCAGTATTTT.